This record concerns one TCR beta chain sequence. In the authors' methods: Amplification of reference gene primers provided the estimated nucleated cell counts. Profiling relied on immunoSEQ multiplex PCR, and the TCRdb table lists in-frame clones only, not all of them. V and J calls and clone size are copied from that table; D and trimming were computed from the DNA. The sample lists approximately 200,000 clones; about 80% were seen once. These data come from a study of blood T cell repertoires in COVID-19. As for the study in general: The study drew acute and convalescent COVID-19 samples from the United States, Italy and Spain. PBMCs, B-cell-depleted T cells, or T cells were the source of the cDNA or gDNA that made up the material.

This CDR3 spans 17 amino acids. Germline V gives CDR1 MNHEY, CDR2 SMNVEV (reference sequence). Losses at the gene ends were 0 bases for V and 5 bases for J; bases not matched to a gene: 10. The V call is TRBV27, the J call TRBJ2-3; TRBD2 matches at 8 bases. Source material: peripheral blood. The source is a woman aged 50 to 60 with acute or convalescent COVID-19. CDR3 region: CASSLSKTLAGLDTQYF. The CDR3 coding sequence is TGTGCCAGCAGTTTATCGAAGACATTAGCGGGATTAGATACGCAGTATTTT.